This T cell receptor beta chain was recovered during a study of blood T cells in healthy people across ages. Study results and limitations: In these data, TCR beta diversity tracked strongly with naive T cell percentage. Per million T cells, TCR beta diversity dropped roughly linearly as age increased.

Donors each provided 8 to 10 milliliters of peripheral blood. The second PCR ran about 6 to 11 cycles with a sample-barcoded 5' primer and J-beta primers. TCRdb re-called the 5' RACE reads with MiXCR, one entry per CDR3 protein. Of 1.8 million or so distinct CDR3 sequences listed, roughly two fifths were seen once; the top ten hold roughly 23%. In this sample, this clonotype turned up a few times. Its antigen is as yet unknown. CDR1 is KGHDR, CDR2 SFDVKD, per germline. This CDR3 comprises 17 residues. The V and J ends lost 3 bases and 5 bases respectively, with 19 bases between them. The V gene is TRBV24-1, the J gene TRBJ2-1; D perhaps matches TRBD1 (6 bases). Sequencing was performed on blood. The source is a human donor in good health. DNA of the CDR3: TGTGCCACCAGTGATGAGGGGGAACAATACGCTAACAATGAGCAGTTCTTC. Translated, it gives CATSDEGEQYANNEQFF.